This TCR beta chain comes out of a study of blood T cells in healthy people across ages. About the study: Researchers report that template switching captured about one barcoded beta molecule per two T cells. Broader study findings: It was not known whether donors were CMV positive (a possible confounder of expanded clonotype changes). Higher diversity, along with more naive CD4+ cells, distinguished long-lived donors from aged donors.

The CDR3 covers 14 residues. Germline assignment: CDR1 SGHTA and CDR2 FQGNSA. Caucasian, healthy and from Russia, the donors were aged between about 6 and 100. Comments on this clonotype: The antigen remains undetermined. Germline is not matched at one junction end, which may reflect a read error.

A second PCR of about 7 to 12 cycles used a sample-barcoded 5' primer and a J-beta primer mix. MiXCR, run by TCRdb on the 5' RACE reads, gives a single entry per CDR3 protein. The sample records around 1,900,000 distinct CDR3 sequences, roughly 43% being singletons. This chain links TRBV7-2 with TRBJ2-5; D is possibly TRBD1 (7 bases). The sample taken for sequencing was blood. The TCR comes from a human donor in good health. Written as DNA, the CDR3 is TGTGCCAGCAGCTTTGGAGGGGGCGGAGAGACCCGGTACTTC. This gives the protein CASSFGGGGETRYF.